This record covers a single T cell receptor beta chain. Under the authors' procedure: Reference gene primer amplification gave nucleated cell count estimates. Libraries were prepared by immunoSEQ multiplex PCR; TCRdb keeps only in-frame clonotypes and omits some of them. The D gene and trimming were derived from the DNA, and the V and J assignments and clone size from that table. Of 40,000 to 45,000 clones detected, about 91% appear once; the ten largest clones hold roughly 10%. The data were taken from a study of blood T cell repertoires in COVID-19. Study-wide context: The United States, Italy and Spain provided the acute and convalescent COVID-19 samples. From T cells, B-cell-depleted T cells, or PBMCs came the material, which was cDNA or gDNA.

The CDR3 runs 15 residues. Germline V gives CDR1 SGHRS, CDR2 YFSETQ. V was shortened by 0 bases and J by 0 bases, with 8 bases between the two germline ends. This chain links TRBV5-1 with TRBJ2-3, with a weak D call TRBD2 (5 bases). The sequenced sample consisted of peripheral blood. This TCR came from a man in his fifties with active COVID-19. In DNA, the CDR3 is TGCGCCAGCAGCTTGGTCGGCGGGAGCACAGATACGCAGTATTTT. This translates into CASSLVGGSTDTQYF.